This TCR beta chain comes out of a study of T cell repertoires in cytomegalovirus infection. Regarding this clonotype: The antigen is unknown.

TCRdb reanalysed the reads using MiXCR and keeps one entry per CDR3 protein. The sample has roughly 700,000 distinct CDR3 sequences; about 30% are singletons. Germline loops: CDR1 KGHSH, CDR2 LQKENI. Trimming took 3 bases from V and 0 from J, leaving 12 bases between them. The CDR3 spans 16 residues. The sequenced sample was cultured PBMCs, obtained from culture after CMV antigen stimulation. The chain uses TRBV18 and TRBJ1-5; D is uncertain. The sequence came from a human donor in good health (CMV status not recorded). Some clones in this sample may be carry-over from other donors' samples. CDR3 nucleotide sequence: TGTGCCAGCTCACCGGGAGGACTAGATAGCAATCAGCCCCAGCATTTT. Its protein is CASSPGGLDSNQPQHF. Filled out from reference TRBV18 and TRBJ1-5, the complete variable domain reads NAGVMQNPRHLVRRRGQEARLRCSPMKGHSHVYWYRQLPEEGLKFMVYLQKENIIDESGMPKERFSAEFPKEGPSILRIQQVVRGDSAAYFCASSPGGLDSNQPQHFGDGTRLSIL.